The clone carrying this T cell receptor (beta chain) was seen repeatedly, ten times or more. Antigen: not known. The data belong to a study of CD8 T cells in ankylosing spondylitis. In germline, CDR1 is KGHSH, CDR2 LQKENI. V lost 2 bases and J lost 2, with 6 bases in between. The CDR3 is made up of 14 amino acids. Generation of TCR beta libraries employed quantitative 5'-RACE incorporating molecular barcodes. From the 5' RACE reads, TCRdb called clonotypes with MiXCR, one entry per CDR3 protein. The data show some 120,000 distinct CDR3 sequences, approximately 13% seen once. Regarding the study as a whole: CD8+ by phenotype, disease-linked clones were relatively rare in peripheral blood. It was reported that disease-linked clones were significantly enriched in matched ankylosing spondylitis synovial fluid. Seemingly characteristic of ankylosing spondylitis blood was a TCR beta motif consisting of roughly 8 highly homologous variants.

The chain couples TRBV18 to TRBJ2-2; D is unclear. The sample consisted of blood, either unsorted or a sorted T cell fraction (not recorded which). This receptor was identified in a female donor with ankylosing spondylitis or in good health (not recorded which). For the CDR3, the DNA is TGTGCCAGCTCACCAGACATAAACACCGGGGAGCTGTTTTTT. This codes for CASSPDINTGELFF.